A single T cell receptor beta chain is shown here with its context. The data were taken from a study of blood T cell repertoires in COVID-19. Overall study context: Samples came from the United States, Italy and Spain, spanning acute and convalescent COVID-19. T cells, B-cell-depleted T cells, or PBMCs provided the cDNA or gDNA that served as material.

CDR1 and CDR2 (germline): SNHLY, FYNNEI. The CDR3 is 17 amino acids. After removal of 6 bases from V and 3 bases from J, the junction contained 9 bases not matched to a gene. Source study methods: Nucleated cell number was recorded as an estimate derived from reference gene primer amplification. Measured with immunoSEQ multiplex PCR; TCRdb has only the in-frame clones, and not every one. V, J and clone size were drawn from that table, and D and trimming were deduced from the DNA. Of 45,000 to 60,000 clones listed, 70% to 90% are singletons. Sequencing was done on a sample of peripheral blood. The source is a man aged 60-69 years with acute or convalescent COVID-19. This chain joins TRBV2 and TRBJ1-5; TRBD1 matches 12 bases. The CDR3 sequence: CASSGEGQGAYNQPQHF. The CDR3 DNA reads as TGTGCCAGCAGCGGAGAGGGACAGGGGGCTTACAATCAGCCCCAGCATTTT.